This T cell receptor (beta chain) was identified in a study of T cell repertoires in ileal Crohn's disease. Looking at the study overall: Median disease duration was roughly 8.5 years; 35% smoked at surgery. Biopsies of the neoterminal ileum at postoperative colonoscopy form M6 samples.

Germline-derived CDR1 and CDR2 are SGHRS and YFSETQ. The germline V and J ends were trimmed by 0 bases and 2 bases, with 13 bases remaining between them. The CDR3 contains 16 residues. Documented time point: neoterminal ileum biopsy at postoperative endoscopy, about 6 months after surgery. General study findings and limits: Compared with non-smokers, active smokers at surgery showed more clonal expansions.

A word on this clone: What it binds is unknown.

Each sample's TCRB immunosequencing used around 0.45 micrograms of biopsy DNA. Measured with immunoSEQ multiplex PCR; TCRdb has only the in-frame clones, and not every one. Among some 3,200 clones listed, roughly 90% were seen once. Sequenced input: ileal tissue. The receptor was isolated from an adult with Crohn's disease. The chain employs TRBV5-1 and TRBJ2-3, with D maybe TRBD1 (6 bases). This CDR3 reads CASSLAWGHITDTQYF. The CDR3 DNA follows: TGCGCCAGCAGCTTGGCCTGGGGACATATCACAGATACGCAGTATTTT.